This section outlines one T cell receptor (beta chain) sequence together with its context. A few counts support this clonotype. This clone's antigen is unknown. No qualities accompany the bases; no much larger clone lies one base away. This sample's treatment or condition label indicates: allogeneic hematopoietic cell transplantation with graft depleted of TCRalphabeta T cells and CD19 B cells. TCRalphabeta/CD19-depleted allogeneic hematopoietic cell grafts were given to the transplant recipients, all of whom were children. The record originates from a study of T-cell reconstitution after alpha-beta-depleted transplantation in children (dated by TCRdb to about 2016). Notes on the research overall: Using TCR repertoire profiling, the study quantitatively followed how T-cell immune reconstitution unfolded in children after TCRalphabeta/CD19-depleted allogeneic hematopoietic cell transplantation. General findings and caveats noted by the study authors: Hyperexpanded clone frequencies declined over subsequent months; after one year, T-cell counts and TCRbeta diversity were mostly attributed to newly produced T cells. The apparently early recovery of alphabetaT-cell counts about two months after transplant reportedly depended on only several hundred rapidly expanded clones that came from non-depleted graft cells. The high TCRbeta diversity at day 60 in some patients was ascribed to recipient T cells and intrathymic progenitors that had survived conditioning.

The CDR3 covers 16 residues, taking in both the cysteine and the phenylalanine. CDR3 DNA is the only sequence kept; it has 48 bases, read in frame from the first base. CDR1 and CDR2 were assigned from the germline V gene as MDHEN and SYDVKM. Trimming removed 3 bases from V and 5 bases from J, leaving 20 bases between the germline ends. The library was prepared using PCR. For sequencing, an Illumina HiSeq 2500 was employed. To normalize quantification of the TCRbeta repertoire, the TCR libraries were built with molecular barcoding that relied on unique molecular identifiers. The raw public data were reprocessed by TCRdb itself: fastp quality trimming at Q25, MiXCR clonotype calling, in-frame beta chains only. Rows merge per CDR3 protein into single entries with the most common DNA and genes. Here the sample has 600,000 to 800,000 distinct CDR3 sequences; around 12% occur a single time. The ten top clones hold about 0.77% of the sample.

The V and J segments used are TRBV28 and TRBJ2-7; D gene: possibly TRBD2, on 5 matching bases. The specimen comprised PBMCs, sampled before TCRalphabeta/CD19-depleted stem cell transplant. This sequence was found in a girl aged 2 to 9 with congenital amegakaryocytic thrombocytopenia, due to receive a stem cell transplant. The sequence in DNA is TGTGCCAGCAGTTTCATACCTAGGGAGACCCCCCACGAGCAGTACTTC. Translated, this gives CASSFIPRETPHEQYF.